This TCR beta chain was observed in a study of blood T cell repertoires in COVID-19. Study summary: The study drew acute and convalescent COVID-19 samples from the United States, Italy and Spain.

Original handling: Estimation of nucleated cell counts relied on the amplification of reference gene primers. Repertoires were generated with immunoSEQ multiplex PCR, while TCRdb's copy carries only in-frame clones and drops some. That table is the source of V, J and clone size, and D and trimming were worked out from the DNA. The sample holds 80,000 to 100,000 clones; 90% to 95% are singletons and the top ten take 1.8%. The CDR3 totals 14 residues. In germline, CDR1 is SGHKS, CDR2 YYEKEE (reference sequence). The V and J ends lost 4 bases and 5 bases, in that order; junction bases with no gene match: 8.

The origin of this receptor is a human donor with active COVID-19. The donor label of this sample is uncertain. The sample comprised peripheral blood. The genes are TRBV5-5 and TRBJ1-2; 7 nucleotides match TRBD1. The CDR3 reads CASSVGTARYGYTF. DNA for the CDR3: TGTGCCAGCAGCGTCGGGACAGCCCGATATGGCTACACCTTC.